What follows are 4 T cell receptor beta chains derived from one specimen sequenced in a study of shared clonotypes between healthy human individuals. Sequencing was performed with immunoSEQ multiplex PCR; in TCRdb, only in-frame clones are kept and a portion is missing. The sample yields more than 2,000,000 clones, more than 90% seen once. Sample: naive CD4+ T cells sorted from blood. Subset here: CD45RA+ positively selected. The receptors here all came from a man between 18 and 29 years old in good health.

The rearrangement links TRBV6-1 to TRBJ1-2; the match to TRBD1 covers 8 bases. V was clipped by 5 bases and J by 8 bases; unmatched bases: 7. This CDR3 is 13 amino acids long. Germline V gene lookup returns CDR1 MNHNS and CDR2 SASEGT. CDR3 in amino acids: CASSPGTGAGYTF. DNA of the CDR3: TGTGCCAGCAGTCCCGGGACAGGCGCCGGCTACACCTTC.

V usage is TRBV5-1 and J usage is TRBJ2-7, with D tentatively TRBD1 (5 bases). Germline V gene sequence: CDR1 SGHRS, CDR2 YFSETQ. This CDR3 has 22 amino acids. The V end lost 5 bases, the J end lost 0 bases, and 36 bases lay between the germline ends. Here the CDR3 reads CASRVPPVLTEALLPISYEQYF. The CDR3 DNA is TGCGCCAGCAGAGTCCCCCCCGTTTTGACAGAGGCTTTGTTACCCATCTCCTACGAGCAGTACTTC.

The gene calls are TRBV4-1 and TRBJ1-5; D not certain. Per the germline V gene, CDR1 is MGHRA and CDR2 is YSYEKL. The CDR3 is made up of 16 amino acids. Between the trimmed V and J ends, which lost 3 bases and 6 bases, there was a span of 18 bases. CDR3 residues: CASSQLSLAGSQPQHF. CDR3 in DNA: TGCGCCAGCAGCCAGTTATCCCTGGCGGGGAGTCAGCCCCAGCATTTT.

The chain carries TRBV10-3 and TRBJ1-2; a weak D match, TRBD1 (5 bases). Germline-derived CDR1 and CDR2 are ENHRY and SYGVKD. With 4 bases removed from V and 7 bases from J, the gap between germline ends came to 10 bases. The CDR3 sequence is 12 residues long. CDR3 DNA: TGTGCCATCAGTGGTTGGGGCGGTGGCTACACCTTC. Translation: CAISGWGGGYTF.